The 28 T cell receptor beta chains below all came from one sample that was sequenced in a study of cytomegalovirus exposure and HLA in healthy donors. PCR employed 60 Vbeta and 13 Jbeta primers. Method: immunoSEQ multiplex PCR; TCRdb's copy keeps in-frame clones and lacks some. Here the sample spans 100,000 to 150,000 clones, around 80% being singletons. The sample was PBMCs. These TCRs come from a man in his fifties in good health and CMV-seronegative.

This chain links TRBV11-2 with TRBJ1-1; the D is unclear. V was cut by 4 bases and J by 1 base, with 16 bases left in between. Germline V gene data show CDR1 as SGHAT and CDR2 as FQNNGV. The length of the CDR3 is 16 residues. DNA of the CDR3: TGTGCCAGCAGCTCACGAAACGGGAACCGGAACACTGAAGCTTTCTTT. Translating gives CASSSRNGNRNTEAFF.

The CDR3 reads CASSPNGQGARYEQFF. CDR3 nucleotide sequence: TGTGCCAGCAGTCCTAATGGACAGGGGGCGCGGTATGAGCAGTTCTTC. This chain connects TRBV28 to TRBJ2-1; TRBD1 aligns across 11 bases. CDR1 is MDHEN, CDR2 SYDVKM, per germline. Losses at the gene ends were 5 bases for V and 8 bases for J; bases not matched to a gene: 11. CDR3 length equals 16 residues.

This clone has a handful of counts. The chain uses TRBV7-2 and TRBJ2-7; D uncertain. Per germline, CDR1 SGHTA and CDR2 FQGNSA. Trimming removed 1 base from V and 4 bases from J, with 5 bases in between. The CDR3 totals 12 residues. This CDR3 is CASSLGQYEQYF. The CDR3 DNA reads as TGTGCCAGCAGCTTAGGGCAGTACGAGCAGTACTTC.

J is TRBJ1-3 and V is TRBV7-3; possibly TRBD1 for D (5 bases). V was trimmed by 0 bases and J by 7 bases, leaving 19 bases between them. The CDR3 is 17 amino acids. Germline-derived CDR1 and CDR2 are SGHTA and FQGTGA. The CDR3 protein is CASSLTGGDPTSNTIYF. CDR3 coding DNA: TGTGCCAGCAGCTTAACTGGAGGGGACCCTACGAGCAACACCATATATTTT.

The V gene is TRBV4-1, the J gene TRBJ2-5; TRBD2 matches 7 bases. Looked up from germline, CDR1 is MGHRA and CDR2 is YSYEKL. CDR3 size: 15 residues. V lost 2 bases, J lost 5 bases, and 8 bases stayed unmatched. The CDR3: CASSQPSAGVETQYF. Here the CDR3 DNA reads TGCGCCAGCAGCCAACCCTCGGCGGGGGTGGAGACCCAGTACTTC.

The chain is built from TRBV29-1 and TRBJ1-2; TRBD1 agrees at 9 bases. The V segment lost 6 bases and the J segment 4 bases; nucleotides outside the gene matches: 9. In germline, CDR1 is SQVTM, CDR2 ANQGSEA. The CDR3 extends over 14 amino acids. The CDR3 protein is CSVGQGRSAYGYTF. The CDR3 DNA follows: TGCAGCGTGGGACAGGGCCGGTCAGCCTATGGCTACACCTTC. The full variable domain, in which reference TRBV29-1 and TRBJ1-2 provide the parts outside the CDR3, is SAVISQKPSRDICQRGTSLTIQCQVDSQVTMMFWYRQQPGQSLTLIATANQGSEATYESGFVIDKFPISRPNLTFSTLTVSNMSPEDSSIYLCSVGQGRSAYGYTFGSGTRLTVV.

The chain carries TRBV6-6 and TRBJ2-7, with 7 bases identical to TRBD1. The V gene's germline CDR1 is MNHNY and CDR2 SVGAGI (reference sequence). Unmatched junction bases numbered 4, after V lost 6 bases and J lost 5 bases. This CDR3 has 12 amino acids. The DNA for the CDR3 is TGTGCCAGCAGCAGACAGGGTAACGAGCAGTACTTC. Translating gives CASSRQGNEQYF.

The chain employs TRBV9 and TRBJ1-5, with D uncertain. This CDR3 comprises 13 residues. Germline V CDR1 and CDR2: SGDLS, YYNGEE. Trimming left V 0 bases short and J 8 bases short, with 9 bases between. For the CDR3, the DNA is TGTGCCAGCAGCGTAGGCCGGGTCAAGCCCCAGCATTTT. Translating it yields CASSVGRVKPQHF. Variable domain in full (rest from reference TRBV9 and TRBJ1-5): DSGVTQTPKHLITATGQRVTLRCSPRSGDLSVYWYQQSLDQGLQFLIQYYNGEERAKGNILERFSAQQFPDLHSELNLSSLELGDSALYFCASSVGRVKPQHFGDGTRLSIL.

The V and J genes are TRBV10-1 and TRBJ2-5; D gene uncertain. Trimming removed 0 bases at V and 3 bases at J, with 11 bases between. This CDR3 has 15 residues. Per the germline V gene, CDR1 is WNHNN and CDR2 is SYGVQD (reference sequence). DNA for the CDR3: TGCGCCAGCAGTGAGTCGGAACAGCCTGAAGAGACCCAGTACTTC. Translating gives CASSESEQPEETQYF.

This clone was seen more than once but under ten times. This chain links TRBV7-9 with TRBJ2-7, with no clear D. The CDR3 runs to 14 residues. V was clipped by 2 bases and J by 5 bases, with 13 bases between them. Germline assignment: CDR1 SEHNR and CDR2 FQNEAQ (reference sequence). CDR3 amino acids: CASSLTGLPHEQYF. The CDR3 bases are TGTGCCAGCAGCTTAACGGGTCTACCACACGAGCAGTACTTC.

The CDR3 region is CASRPPGHYDTQYF. DNA of the CDR3: TGTGCCAGCAGACCACCGGGACATTATGATACGCAGTATTTT. This chain uses TRBV27 with TRBJ2-3; D perhaps matches TRBD1 (6 bases). Germline CDR1 and CDR2: MNHEY and SMNVEV (reference sequence). This CDR3 contains 14 residues. V lost 6 bases to trimming and J lost 6 bases, with 16 bases between them.

V usage is TRBV5-8 and J usage is TRBJ2-5; 7 bases are shared with TRBD1. Losses at the gene ends were 0 bases for V and 3 bases for J; bases not matched to a gene: 5. The CDR3 is 15 residues long. Germline V gene sequence: CDR1 SGHTS, CDR2 YDEGEE. The CDR3: CASSLGRQGEETQYF. The CDR3 nucleotides are TGTGCCAGCAGCTTGGGGCGCCAGGGGGAAGAGACCCAGTACTTC.

The V call is TRBV20-1, the J call TRBJ2-1, with unresolved D. This CDR3 is 11 amino acids long. V lost 5 bases to trimming and J lost 6 bases, with 8 bases between them. Per the germline V gene, CDR1 is DFQATT and CDR2 is SNEGSKA (reference sequence). The CDR3 loop is CSALTLNEQFF. The CDR3 DNA reads as TGCAGTGCTCTAACCCTCAATGAGCAGTTCTTC.

The V and J genes are TRBV5-4 and TRBJ2-7, with D perhaps matching TRBD2 (6 bases). The germline CDR1 and CDR2 sequences are SGHNT and YYREEE (reference sequence). V was cut by 0 bases and J by 1 base, with 11 bases left in between. The CDR3 is 15 residues long. CDR3 in amino acids: CASSLAGLHSYEQYF. In DNA, the CDR3 is TGTGCCAGCAGCTTGGCGGGACTCCATTCCTACGAGCAGTACTTC.

This clone occurred once. V and J are TRBV5-6 and TRBJ2-3; 10 positions agree with TRBD1. The CDR3 extends over 15 amino acids. Germline-derived CDR1 and CDR2 are SGHDT and YYEEEE. With V trimmed by 4 bases and J by 5 bases, 7 bases remained unmatched. The CDR3 bases are TGTGCCAGCAGCAAGACAGGGGGCCAGGGAGATACGCAGTATTTT. Translation: CASSKTGGQGDTQYF.

The V and J genes are TRBV19 and TRBJ1-6, with TRBD1 matching over 9 bases. The CDR3 totals 15 residues. With 4 bases clipped from V and 9 bases from J, the junction kept 7 bases outside the gene matches. CDR1 and CDR2 from the germline V gene are LNHDA and SQIVND (reference sequence). The CDR3 region is CASSTRTGEGSPLHF. The CDR3, as DNA: TGTGCCAGTAGTACCCGGACAGGGGAAGGTTCACCCCTCCACTTT.

As for this clone: Other DNA sequences in this sample translate to the same CDR3. This sequence joins TRBV5-1 and TRBJ2-7, with 11 bases fitting TRBD1. CDR1 SGHRS and CDR2 YFSETQ come from the germline V gene. This CDR3 comprises 14 residues. Unmatched junction bases numbered 2, after V lost 5 bases and J lost 1 base. CDR3 residues: CASSGTGGSYEQYF. In DNA, the CDR3 is TGCGCCAGCAGTGGGACAGGGGGATCCTACGAGCAGTACTTC.

The chain joins TRBV30 to TRBJ1-4; the D is unclear. The CDR3 contains 16 residues. The germline gives CDR1 GTSNPN, CDR2 SVGIG (reference sequence). V lost 0 bases and J 0 bases, leaving 11 bases between the germline ends. The CDR3 protein is CAWSVLENPTNEKLFF. The DNA for the CDR3 is TGTGCCTGGAGTGTTCTAGAGAATCCAACTAATGAAAAACTGTTTTTT.

The rearrangement uses TRBV7-3 and TRBJ2-7, with 9 bases that match TRBD1. Germline V gene lookup returns CDR1 SGHTA and CDR2 FQGTGA. The CDR3 sequence is 15 residues long. V lost 4 bases, J lost 3 bases, and 7 bases stayed unmatched. CDR3 loop: CASSYPRTGVYEQYF. The CDR3 nucleotides are TGTGCCAGCAGCTACCCCAGGACAGGGGTCTACGAGCAGTACTTC.

The V and J genes are TRBV5-6 and TRBJ2-5; D unclear. Deletions cut 4 bases from V and 2 bases from J, with 12 bases between. CDR1 SGHDT and CDR2 YYEEEE come from the germline V gene. The CDR3 is made up of 14 amino acids. In DNA, the CDR3 is TGTGCCAGCAGCCGTCGTGGGCTTCAAGAGACCCAGTACTTC. Protein: CASSRRGLQETQYF.

V and J are TRBV14 and TRBJ2-3; 15 bases map to TRBD2. CDR3 length equals 19 residues. The junction had 7 bases not matched to a gene; V was cut back by 0 bases and J by 3 bases. CDR1 and CDR2 from the germline V gene are SGHDN and FVKESK. The CDR3 reads CASSQDMSGTSGRTDTQYF. The CDR3 DNA reads TGTGCCAGCAGCCAAGATATGTCGGGGACTAGCGGGAGGACAGATACGCAGTATTTT.

The chain is built from TRBV5-1 and TRBJ2-1, with 12 bases matching TRBD2. The germline V gene has CDR1 SGHRS and CDR2 YFSETQ. The CDR3 spans 18 residues. After removal of 0 bases from V and 0 bases from J, the junction contained 4 bases not matched to a gene. The CDR3 sequence: CASSLVLAGGGSYNEQFF. CDR3 sequence (DNA): TGCGCCAGCAGCTTGGTCCTAGCGGGGGGGGGCTCCTACAATGAGCAGTTCTTC.

This clone was observed a single time. The chain carries TRBV6-1 and TRBJ2-7, with 9 bases aligning to TRBD1. J lost 4 bases, V lost 6 bases, and 10 bases had no gene match. This CDR3 comprises 15 residues. Germline loops: CDR1 MNHNS, CDR2 SASEGT. The CDR3 sequence: CASSERRTGVYEQYF. DNA of the CDR3: TGTGCCAGCAGCGAAAGGAGGACAGGGGTGTACGAGCAGTACTTC.

V usage is TRBV5-4 and J usage is TRBJ1-5, with D possibly matching TRBD1 (6 bases). CDR1 and CDR2 from the germline V gene are SGHNT and YYREEE (reference sequence). This CDR3 comprises 15 residues. Trimming pared 4 bases from V and 5 bases from J, leaving 16 bases between. DNA for the CDR3: TGTGCCAGCAGCCCGGGGCCAGGGGATTATCAGCCCCAGCATTTT. It yields the protein CASSPGPGDYQPQHF.

This clone was detected only a few times. The CDR3 nucleotides read TGTGCCAGCAGTGATTGGACAGGGGAGGGAAAAAAACTGTTTTTT. It translates to CASSDWTGEGKKLFF. The chain couples TRBV25-1 to TRBJ1-4, with 9 bases lining up with TRBD1. The CDR3 length is 15 residues. Germline CDR1 is MGHDK and CDR2 is SYGVNS. Trimming removed 3 bases from V and 9 bases from J; junction bases left unmatched: 8.

This sequence joins TRBV7-3 and TRBJ2-6, with D perhaps matching TRBD1 (5 bases). Trimming took off 7 bases at V and 0 bases at J, with 13 bases between the two ends. From germline, CDR1 is SGHTA and CDR2 FQGTGA. CDR3 size: 16 residues. CDR3: CASTDRKSSGANVLTF. The CDR3 DNA sequence: TGTGCCAGCACCGACAGAAAGAGCTCTGGGGCCAACGTCCTGACTTTC.

The count of this clone is one. This rearrangement joins TRBV18 to TRBJ1-3, with 8 bases matching TRBD1. Losses at the gene ends were 2 bases for V and 4 bases for J; bases not matched to a gene: 16. This CDR3 is built from 19 residues. CDR1 KGHSH and CDR2 LQKENI come from the germline V gene. In DNA, the CDR3 is TGTGCCAGCTCACCAAGGACAGGGACCGTCGGTAATTTCGGAAACACCATATATTTT. Protein sequence: CASSPRTGTVGNFGNTIYF.

This rearrangement joins TRBV27 to TRBJ2-1; TRBD2 agrees at 12 bases. The CDR3 is made up of 16 amino acids. Trimming at V came to 0 bases and at J to 7 bases, leaving 4 bases not matched to a gene. The germline gives CDR1 MNHEY, CDR2 SMNVEV (reference sequence). CDR3 DNA sequence: TGTGCCAGCAGTTTATCAGTGACTAGCGGGAGAAATGAGCAGTTCTTC. It translates to CASSLSVTSGRNEQFF.